This T cell receptor (beta chain) was sequenced for a study of cytomegalovirus exposure and HLA in healthy donors. A multiplex PCR was run with 60 Vbeta primers and 13 Jbeta primers. Data came from immunoSEQ multiplex PCR; TCRdb stores just in-frame clones and leaves some out. Of 200,000 to 250,000 clones in the sample, more than 70% were seen once. This TCR was sampled from a boy aged 5-17 years in good health and CMV-seronegative. Sequenced material: PBMCs.

CDR3 loop: CATSRTSGKVNEQFF. The CDR3 bases are TGTGCCACCAGCAGGACTAGCGGGAAGGTCAATGAGCAGTTCTTC. The chain links TRBV15 to TRBJ2-1; 11 bases are shared with TRBD2. V dropped 3 bases and J dropped 6; count of bases not matched to a gene: 4. The CDR3 length is 15 residues. CDR1 is LNHNV, CDR2 YYDKDF, per germline (reference sequence).